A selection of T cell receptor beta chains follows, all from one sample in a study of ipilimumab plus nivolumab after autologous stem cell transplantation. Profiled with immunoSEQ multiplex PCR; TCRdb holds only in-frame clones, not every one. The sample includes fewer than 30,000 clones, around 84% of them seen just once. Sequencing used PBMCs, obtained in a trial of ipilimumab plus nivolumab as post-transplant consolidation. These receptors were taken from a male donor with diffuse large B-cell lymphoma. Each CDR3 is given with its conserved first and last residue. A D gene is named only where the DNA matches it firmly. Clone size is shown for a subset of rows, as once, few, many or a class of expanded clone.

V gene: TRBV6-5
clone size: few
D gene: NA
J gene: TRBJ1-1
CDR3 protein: CASSSGVRSEAFF
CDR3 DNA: TGTGCCAGCAGTTCGGGGGTAAGATCTGAAGCTTTCTTT

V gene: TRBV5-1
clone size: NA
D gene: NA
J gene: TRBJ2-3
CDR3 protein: CASSLGSPNLGDTQYF
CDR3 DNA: TGCGCCAGCAGCTTGGGATCTCCCAACCTGGGAGATACGCAGTATTTT

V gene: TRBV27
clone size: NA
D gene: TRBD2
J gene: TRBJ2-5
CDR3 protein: CASSFTGLAGPQTQYF
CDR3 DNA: TGTGCCAGCAGTTTCACCGGACTAGCGGGGCCCCAGACCCAGTACTTC

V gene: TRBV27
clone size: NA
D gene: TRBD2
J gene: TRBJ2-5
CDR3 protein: CASSTGLAGVQDQYF
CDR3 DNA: TGTGCCAGCAGTACGGGACTAGCGGGGGTCCAGGACCAGTACTTC

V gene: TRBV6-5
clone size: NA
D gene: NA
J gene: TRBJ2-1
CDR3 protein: CASKYSGRKNNEQFF
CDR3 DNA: TGTGCCAGCAAGTACAGCGGACGTAAGAACAATGAGCAGTTCTTC

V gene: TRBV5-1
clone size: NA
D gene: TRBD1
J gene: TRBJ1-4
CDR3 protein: CASSLPTGSNEKLFF
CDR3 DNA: TGCGCCAGCAGCCTCCCGACAGGGTCTAATGAAAAACTGTTTTTT

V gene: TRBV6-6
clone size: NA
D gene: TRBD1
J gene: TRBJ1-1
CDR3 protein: CASSPGTVGYEAFF
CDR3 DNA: TGTGCCAGCAGCCCCGGGACAGTAGGTTATGAGGCTTTCTTT

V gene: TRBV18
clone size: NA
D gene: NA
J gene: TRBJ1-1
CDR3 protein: CASSSGFTPIGEAFF
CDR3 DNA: TGTGCCAGCTCATCGGGGTTTACCCCAATCGGCGAAGCTTTCTTT

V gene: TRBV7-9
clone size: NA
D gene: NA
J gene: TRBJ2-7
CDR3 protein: CASSLVEAATGSYEQYF
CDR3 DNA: TGTGCCAGCAGCTTAGTTGAGGCAGCAACCGGCTCCTACGAGCAGTACTTC

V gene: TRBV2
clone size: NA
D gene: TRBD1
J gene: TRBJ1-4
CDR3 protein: CASRDRASGEKLFF
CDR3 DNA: TGTGCCAGCAGGGACAGGGCATCGGGGGAAAAACTGTTTTTT

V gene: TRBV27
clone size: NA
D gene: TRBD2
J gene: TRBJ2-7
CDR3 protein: CASSQLAGGSYEQYF
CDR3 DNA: TGTGCCAGCAGTCAACTAGCGGGGGGTTCCTACGAGCAGTACTTC

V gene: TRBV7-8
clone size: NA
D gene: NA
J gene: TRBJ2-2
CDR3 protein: CASSLQGTTGELFF
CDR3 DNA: TGTGCCAGCAGCTTGCAGGGAACCACCGGGGAGCTGTTTTTT

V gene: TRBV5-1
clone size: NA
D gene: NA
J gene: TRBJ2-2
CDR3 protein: CASSLGQGSFTGELFF
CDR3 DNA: TGCGCCAGCTCTTTAGGGCAGGGGTCTTTCACCGGGGAGCTGTTTTTT

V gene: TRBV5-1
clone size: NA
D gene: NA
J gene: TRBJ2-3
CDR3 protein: CASSLGRGGTDTQYF
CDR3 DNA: TGCGCCAGCAGCTTGGGACGGGGAGGCACAGATACGCAGTATTTT

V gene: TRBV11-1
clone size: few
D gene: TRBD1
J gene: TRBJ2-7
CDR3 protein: CASSPRTGAGEQYF
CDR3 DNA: TGTGCCAGCAGCCCAAGGACAGGGGCGGGGGAGCAGTACTTC

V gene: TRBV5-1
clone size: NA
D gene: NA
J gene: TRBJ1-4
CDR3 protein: CASSSGLAPNEKLFF
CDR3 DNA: TGCGCCAGCAGCTCCGGACTCGCACCTAATGAAAAACTGTTTTTT